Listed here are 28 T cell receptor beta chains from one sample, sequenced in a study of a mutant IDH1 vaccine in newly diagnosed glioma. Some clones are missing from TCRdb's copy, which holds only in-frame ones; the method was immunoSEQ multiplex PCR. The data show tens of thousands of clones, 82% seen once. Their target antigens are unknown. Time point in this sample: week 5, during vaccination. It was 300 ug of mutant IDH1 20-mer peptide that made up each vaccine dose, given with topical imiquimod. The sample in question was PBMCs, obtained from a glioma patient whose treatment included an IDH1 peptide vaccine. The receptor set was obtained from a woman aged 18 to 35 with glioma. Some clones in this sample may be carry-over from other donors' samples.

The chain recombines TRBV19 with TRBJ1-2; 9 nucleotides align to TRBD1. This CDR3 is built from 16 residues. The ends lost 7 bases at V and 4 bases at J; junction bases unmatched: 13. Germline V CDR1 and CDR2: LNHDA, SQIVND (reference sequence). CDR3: CASTRTGVRDGYGYTF. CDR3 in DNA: TGTGCCAGTACGAGGACAGGGGTACGGGACGGCTATGGCTACACCTTC.

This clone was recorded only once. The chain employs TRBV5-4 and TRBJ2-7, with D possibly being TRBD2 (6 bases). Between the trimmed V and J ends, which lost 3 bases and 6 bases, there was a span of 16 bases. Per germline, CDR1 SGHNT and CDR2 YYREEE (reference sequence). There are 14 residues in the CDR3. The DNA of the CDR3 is TGTGCCAGCAGCTCTTTTTGGGGGGAGAGCGAGCAGTACTTC. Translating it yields CASSSFWGESEQYF.

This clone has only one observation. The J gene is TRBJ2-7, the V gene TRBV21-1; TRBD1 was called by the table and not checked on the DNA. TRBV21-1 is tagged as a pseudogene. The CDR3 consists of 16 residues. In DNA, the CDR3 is TGTGCCAGCAGCCAGGTCAGGACAGGGGGCTCCTACGAGCAGTACTTC. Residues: CASSQVRTGGSYEQYF.

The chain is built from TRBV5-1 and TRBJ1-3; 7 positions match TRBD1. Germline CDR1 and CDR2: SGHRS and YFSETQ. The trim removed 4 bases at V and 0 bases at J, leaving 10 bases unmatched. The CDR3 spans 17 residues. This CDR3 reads CASSVSGTALSGNTIYF. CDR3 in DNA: TGCGCCAGCAGCGTATCCGGGACAGCACTCTCTGGAAACACCATATATTTT.

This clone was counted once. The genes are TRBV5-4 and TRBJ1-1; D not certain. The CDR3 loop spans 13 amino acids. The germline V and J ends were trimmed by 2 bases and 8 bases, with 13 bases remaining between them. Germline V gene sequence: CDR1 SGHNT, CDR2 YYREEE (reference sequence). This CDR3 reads CASSFQIRAEAFF. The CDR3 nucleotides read TGTGCCAGCAGCTTTCAGATCCGCGCGGAAGCTTTCTTT.

The CDR3 DNA follows: TGTGCCAGCAGTGGCAGGGACCTAACAAATCAGCCCCAGCATTTT. It translates to CASSGRDLTNQPQHF. The rearrangement uses TRBV28 and TRBJ1-5; D is perhaps TRBD1 (5 bases). The germline V gene encodes CDR1 MDHEN and CDR2 SYDVKM. V gave up 5 bases and J gave up 4 bases, with 15 bases separating them. The CDR3 spans 15 residues.

CDR3 sequence: CASSFSGGSGYGNTIYF. CDR3 bases: TGCGCCAGCAGCTTCTCGGGGGGATCTGGTTACGGAAACACCATATATTTT. The chain links TRBV5-1 to TRBJ1-3, with D maybe TRBD1 (5 bases). The CDR3 is made up of 17 amino acids. Germline values: CDR1 SGHRS, CDR2 YFSETQ. Trimming left V 2 bases short and J 4 bases short, with 19 bases between.

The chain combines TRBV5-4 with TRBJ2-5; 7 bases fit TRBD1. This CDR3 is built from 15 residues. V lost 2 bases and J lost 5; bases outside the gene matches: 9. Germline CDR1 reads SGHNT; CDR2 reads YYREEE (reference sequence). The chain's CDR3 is CASSLGQAPGETQYF. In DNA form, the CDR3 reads TGTGCCAGCAGCTTAGGACAGGCCCCGGGGGAGACCCAGTACTTC.

DNA for the CDR3: TGTGCCAGCAGCCCGGGGGGGGGTGGTCAGCCCCAGCATTTT. Translation gives CASSPGGGGQPQHF. V and J are TRBV5-4 and TRBJ1-5; weak D call: TRBD1 (5 bases). The germline V and J ends were trimmed by 4 bases and 6 bases, with 14 bases remaining between them. The CDR3 has 14 residues. Germline V gene data show CDR1 as SGHNT and CDR2 as YYREEE (reference sequence).

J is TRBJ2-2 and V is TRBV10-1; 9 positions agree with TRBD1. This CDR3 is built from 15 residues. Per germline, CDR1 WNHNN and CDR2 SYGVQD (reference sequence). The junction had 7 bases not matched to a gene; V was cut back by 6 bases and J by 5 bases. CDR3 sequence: CASRTGTGRTGELFF. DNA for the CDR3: TGCGCCAGCAGAACCGGGACAGGGAGGACCGGGGAGCTGTTTTTT.

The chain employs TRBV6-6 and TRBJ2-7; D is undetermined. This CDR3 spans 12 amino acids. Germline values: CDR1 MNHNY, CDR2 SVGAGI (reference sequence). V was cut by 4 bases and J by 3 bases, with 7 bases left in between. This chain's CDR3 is CASSSVLYEQYF. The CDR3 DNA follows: TGTGCCAGCAGTTCCGTTCTCTACGAGCAGTACTTC.

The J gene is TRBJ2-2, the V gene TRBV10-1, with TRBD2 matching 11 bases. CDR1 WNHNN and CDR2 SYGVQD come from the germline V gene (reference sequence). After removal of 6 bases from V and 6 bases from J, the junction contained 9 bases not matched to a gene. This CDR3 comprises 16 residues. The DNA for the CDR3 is TGCGCCAGCAGCTTACTAGCGGGAGAGTCCGCCGGGGAGCTGTTTTTT. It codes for CASSLLAGESAGELFF.

The CDR3 nucleotides are TGCGCCAGCAGCCCCCAGCGGGAGGGACATGAGCAGTTCTTC. Amino acids: CASSPQREGHEQFF. The rearrangement uses TRBV4-1 and TRBJ2-1, with 10 bases identical to TRBD2. V shed 4 bases and J 8 bases; nucleotides not matched to a gene: 5. CDR1 MGHRA and CDR2 YSYEKL come from the germline V gene. CDR3 length equals 14 residues.

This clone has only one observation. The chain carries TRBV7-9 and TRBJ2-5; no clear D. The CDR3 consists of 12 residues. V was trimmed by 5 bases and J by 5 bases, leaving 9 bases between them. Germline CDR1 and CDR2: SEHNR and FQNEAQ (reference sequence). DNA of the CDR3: TGTGCCAGCAGCCCCTCGTTGGAGACCCAGTACTTC. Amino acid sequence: CASSPSLETQYF.

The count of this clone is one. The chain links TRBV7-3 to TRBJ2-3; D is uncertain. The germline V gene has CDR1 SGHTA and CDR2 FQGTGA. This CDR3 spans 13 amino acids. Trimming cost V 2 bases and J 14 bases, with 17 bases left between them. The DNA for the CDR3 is TGTGCCAGCAGCTTAGAAGTACTGACTGCACCGTATTTT. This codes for CASSLEVLTAPYF.

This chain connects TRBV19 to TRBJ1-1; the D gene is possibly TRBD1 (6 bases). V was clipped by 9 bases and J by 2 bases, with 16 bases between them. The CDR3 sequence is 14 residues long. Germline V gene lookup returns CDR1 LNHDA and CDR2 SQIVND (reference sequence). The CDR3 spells CASGRGVGNTEAFF. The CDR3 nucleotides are TGTGCCAGCGGCAGGGGAGTCGGAAACACTGAAGCTTTCTTT.

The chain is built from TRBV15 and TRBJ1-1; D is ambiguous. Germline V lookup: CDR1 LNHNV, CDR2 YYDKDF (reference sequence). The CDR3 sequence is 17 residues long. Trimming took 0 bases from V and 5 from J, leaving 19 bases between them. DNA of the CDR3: TGTGCCACCAGCAGAGAGAGCAAAGGGCTGTCGGGGACTGAAGCTTTCTTT. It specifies CATSRESKGLSGTEAFF.

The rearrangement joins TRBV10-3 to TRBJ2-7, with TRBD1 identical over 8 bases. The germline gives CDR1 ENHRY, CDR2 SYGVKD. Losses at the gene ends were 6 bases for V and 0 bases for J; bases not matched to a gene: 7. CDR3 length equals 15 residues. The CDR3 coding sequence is TGTGCCATCAGCCTGGACAGGGAGAGCTCCTACGAGCAGTACTTC. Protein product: CAISLDRESSYEQYF.

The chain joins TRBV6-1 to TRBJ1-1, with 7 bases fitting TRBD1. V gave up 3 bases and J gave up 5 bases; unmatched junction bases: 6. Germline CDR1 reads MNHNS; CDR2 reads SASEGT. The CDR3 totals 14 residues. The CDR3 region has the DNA TGTGCCAGCAGTGAGTTACAGGGGACGACTGAAGCTTTCTTT. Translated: CASSELQGTTEAFF.

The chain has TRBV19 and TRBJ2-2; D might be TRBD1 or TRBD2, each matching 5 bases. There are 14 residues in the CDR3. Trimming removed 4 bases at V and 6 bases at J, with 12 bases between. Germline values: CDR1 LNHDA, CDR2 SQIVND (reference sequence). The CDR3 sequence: CASSTGRVSGELFF. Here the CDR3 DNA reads TGTGCCAGTAGTACGGGACGGGTCTCCGGGGAGCTGTTTTTT. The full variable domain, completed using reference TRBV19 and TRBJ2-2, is DGGITQSPKYLFRKEGQNVTLSCEQNLNHDAMYWYRQDPGQGLRLIYYSQIVNDFQKGDIAEGYSVSREKKESFPLTVTSAQKNPTAFYLCASSTGRVSGELFFGEGSRLTVL.

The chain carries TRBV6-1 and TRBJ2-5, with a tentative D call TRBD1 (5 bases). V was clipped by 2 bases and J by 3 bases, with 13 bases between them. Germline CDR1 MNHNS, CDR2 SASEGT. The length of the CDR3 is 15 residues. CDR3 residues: CASSEQHQGKETQYF. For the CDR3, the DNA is TGTGCCAGCAGTGAACAACATCAGGGAAAAGAGACCCAGTACTTC.

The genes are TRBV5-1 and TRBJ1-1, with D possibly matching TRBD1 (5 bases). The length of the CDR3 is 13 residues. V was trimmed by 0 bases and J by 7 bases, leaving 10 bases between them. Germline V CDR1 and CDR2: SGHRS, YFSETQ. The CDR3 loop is CASSLGLGGEAFF. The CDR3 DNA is TGCGCCAGCAGCTTGGGCCTGGGGGGTGAAGCTTTCTTT. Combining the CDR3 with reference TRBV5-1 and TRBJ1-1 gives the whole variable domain KAGVTQTPRYLIKTRGQQVTLSCSPISGHRSVSWYQQTPGQGLQFLFEYFSETQRNKGNFPGRFSGRQFSNSRSEMNVSTLELGDSALYLCASSLGLGGEAFFGQGTRLTVV.

The CDR3 loop is CASSRGTGVTEAFF. DNA of the CDR3: TGCGCCAGCAGCCGCGGGACTGGGGTCACTGAAGCTTTCTTT. The gene calls are TRBV4-3 and TRBJ1-1; the D gene is possibly TRBD1 (5 bases). This CDR3 region has 14 residues. Trimming pared 4 bases from V and 4 bases from J, leaving 13 bases between. Germline V CDR1 and CDR2: LGHNA, YSLEER.

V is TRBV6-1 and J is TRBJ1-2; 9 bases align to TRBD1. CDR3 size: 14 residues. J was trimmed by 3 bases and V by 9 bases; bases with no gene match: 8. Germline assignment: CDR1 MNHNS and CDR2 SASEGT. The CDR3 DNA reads TGTGCCAGTTTTGGGACAGGGCGCTACTATGGCTACACCTTC. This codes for CASFGTGRYYGYTF.

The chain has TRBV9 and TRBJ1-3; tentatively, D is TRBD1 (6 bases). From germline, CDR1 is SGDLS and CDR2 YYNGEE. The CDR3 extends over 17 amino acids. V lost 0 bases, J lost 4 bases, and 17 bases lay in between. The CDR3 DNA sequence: TGTGCCAGCAGCGTAGAAACAGGGTTAGCATGGGGAAACACCATATATTTT. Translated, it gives CASSVETGLAWGNTIYF. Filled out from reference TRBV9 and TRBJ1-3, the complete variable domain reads DSGVTQTPKHLITATGQRVTLRCSPRSGDLSVYWYQQSLDQGLQFLIQYYNGEERAKGNILERFSAQQFPDLHSELNLSSLELGDSALYFCASSVETGLAWGNTIYFGEGSWLTVV.

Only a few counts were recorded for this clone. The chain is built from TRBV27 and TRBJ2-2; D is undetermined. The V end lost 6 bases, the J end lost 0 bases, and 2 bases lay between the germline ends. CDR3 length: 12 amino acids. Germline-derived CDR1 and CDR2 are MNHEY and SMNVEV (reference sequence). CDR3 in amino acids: CASRTNTGELFF. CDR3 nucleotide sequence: TGTGCCAGCAGAACGAACACCGGGGAGCTGTTTTTT.

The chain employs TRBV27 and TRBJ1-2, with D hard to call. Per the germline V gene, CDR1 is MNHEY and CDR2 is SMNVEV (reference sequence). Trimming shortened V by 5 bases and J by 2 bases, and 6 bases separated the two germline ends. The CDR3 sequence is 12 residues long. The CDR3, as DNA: TGTGCCAGCAGTAAGGGAAACTATGGCTACACCTTC. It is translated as CASSKGNYGYTF.

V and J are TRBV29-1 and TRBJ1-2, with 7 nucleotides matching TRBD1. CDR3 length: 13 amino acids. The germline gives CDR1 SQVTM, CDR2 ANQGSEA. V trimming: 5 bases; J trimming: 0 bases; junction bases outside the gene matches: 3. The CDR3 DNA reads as TGCAGCGTTCCGGGACAGACTAACTATGGCTACACCTTC. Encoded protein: CSVPGQTNYGYTF.